The present T cell receptor beta chain was sequenced within a study of CD8 T cells in Susac syndrome. For the study at large: When blood was collected, patients with Susac syndrome were therapy-naive, were taking corticosteroids, or were receiving intravenous immunoglobulin alone.

Isolation of CD8+ and CD4+ T cells was performed negatively, whereas enrichment of TEMRA cells was done by FACS. RNA totalling roughly 0.45 to 1 ug underwent reverse transcription with random hexamers. An immunoSEQ multiplex PCR amplified TCR beta CDR3 over 54 Vbeta and 13 Jbeta. Via MiXCR, TCRdb re-called the immunoSEQ multiplex PCR reads, giving one row per CDR3 protein. There are roughly 250,000 distinct CDR3 sequences in the sample; roughly 95% occur only once, and 0.08% to 0.11% lies in the top ten. V dropped 9 bases and J dropped 2 bases, with 14 bases sitting between them. Germline V gene data show CDR1 as MGHDK and CDR2 as SYGVNS. CDR3 length: 13 residues.

What was sequenced was CD4+ T cells from PBMCs. The clonotype originates from a human donor with Susac syndrome. The chain uses TRBV25-1 and TRBJ2-7; D uncertain. CDR3 in DNA: TGTGCCAGTTGGAACCGATCAGCCTACGAGCAGTACTTC. Its protein product is CASWNRSAYEQYF.